This paragraph covers one T cell receptor (beta chain) sequence. The junction and the germline gene differ at one end; a read error may be behind it. Per the original data handling: Quantification of nucleated cells was approximated via reference gene primer amplification. TCRdb's copy holds only in-frame clones and misses some; the assay was immunoSEQ multiplex PCR. That table furnishes V, J and clone size, whereas the DNA furnished D and trimming. The top ten hold just under 7.5% of the sample, which has about 230,000 clones, roughly 84% seen once. The record originates from a study of blood T cell repertoires in COVID-19. Across the whole study: Specimens from acute and convalescent COVID-19 originated in the United States, Italy and Spain. T cells, B-cell-depleted T cells, or PBMCs supplied cDNA or gDNA.

The specimen sequenced was peripheral blood. The sequence was collected from a woman in her 50s with acute or convalescent COVID-19.

Here the CDR3 DNA reads TGTGCCAGCTCTCCGGGGGGCCAAGAGACCCGGTACTTC. Its translation is CASSPGGQETRYF. The chain combines TRBV3-1 (or the pseudogene TRBV3-2) with TRBJ2-5; the D gene is possibly TRBD2 (7 bases). CDR3 length: 13 amino acids. The germline gives CDR1 LGHDT, CDR2 YNNKEL (reference sequence).